This T cell receptor (beta chain) was captured in a study of cytomegalovirus exposure and HLA in healthy donors. Repertoires were generated with immunoSEQ multiplex PCR, while TCRdb's copy carries only in-frame clones and drops some. Of 150,000 to 200,000 clones in the sample, roughly three quarters were seen once. The CDR3 is made up of 13 amino acids. Trimming removed 0 bases at V and 4 bases at J, with 4 bases between. Germline V gene lookup returns CDR1 MNHNS and CDR2 SASEGT. This clone was seen many times. The chain uses TRBV6-1 and TRBJ1-3; unclear D gene. The sample taken for sequencing was PBMCs. This TCR came from a woman aged 30 to 39 in good health and CMV-seronegative. CDR3 sequence: CASSEARGNTIYF. As DNA, the CDR3 is TGTGCCAGCAGTGAAGCCAGGGGAAACACCATATATTTT.